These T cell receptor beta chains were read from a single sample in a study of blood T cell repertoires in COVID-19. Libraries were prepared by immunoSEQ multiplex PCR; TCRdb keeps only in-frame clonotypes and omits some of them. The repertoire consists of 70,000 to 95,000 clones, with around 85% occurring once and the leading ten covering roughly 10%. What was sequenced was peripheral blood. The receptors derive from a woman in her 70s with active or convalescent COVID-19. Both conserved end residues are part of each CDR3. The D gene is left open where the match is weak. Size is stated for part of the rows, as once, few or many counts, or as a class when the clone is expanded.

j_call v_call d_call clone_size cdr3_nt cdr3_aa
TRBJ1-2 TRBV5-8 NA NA TGTGCCAGCAGTCTTTTCTCAGGGGCTAACTATGGCTACACCTTC CASSLFSGANYGYTF
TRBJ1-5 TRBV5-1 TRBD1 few TGCGCCAGCAGCTTGGGGACAGGTAACAATCAGCCCCAGCATTTT CASSLGTGNNQPQHF
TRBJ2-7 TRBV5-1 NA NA TGCGCCAGCAGCTTTAGTGGCGGAACAAGTGGTTACGAGCAGTACTTC CASSFSGGTSGYEQYF
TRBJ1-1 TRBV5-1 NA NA TGCGCCAGCAGGCAGGGCCCTGACAGACCCGGCGGTGGCACTGAAGCTTTCTTT CASRQGPDRPGGGTEAFF
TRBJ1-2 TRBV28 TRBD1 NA TGTGCCAGCAGTCCCCGGGACAGGGTTGTTTATGGCTACACCTTC CASSPRDRVVYGYTF
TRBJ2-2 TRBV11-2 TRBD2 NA TGTGCCAGCAGGCGACTAGCGGGGACCACCGGGGAGCTGTTTTTT CASRRLAGTTGELFF
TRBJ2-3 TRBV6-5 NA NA TGTGCCTCACGGGACGGGTCGGTGCGGCAGGGGACGCAGTATTTT CASRDGSVRQGTQYF
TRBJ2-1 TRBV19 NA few TGTGCCAGCGCGCGGGGATGGACCTACAATGAGCAGTTCTTC CASARGWTYNEQFF
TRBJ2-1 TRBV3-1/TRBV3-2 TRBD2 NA TGTGCCAGCAGCCTGACTAGCCGGGTAATTGATGAGCAGTTCTTC CASSLTSRVIDEQFF
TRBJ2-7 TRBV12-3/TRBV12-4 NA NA TGTGCCAGCAGTTCTGACAGACCTTACGAGCAGTACTTC CASSSDRPYEQYF
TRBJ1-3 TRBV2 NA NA TGTGCCAGCAGGACCGGGACAACTGAAAACACCATATATTTT CASRTGTTENTIYF
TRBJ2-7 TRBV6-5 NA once TGTGCCAGCAGTTACTCGCGGGTTCGCTACGAGCAGTACTTC CASSYSRVRYEQYF
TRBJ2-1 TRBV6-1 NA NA TGTGCCAGCAGTGAAGGGAGCTCCTACAATGAGCAGTTCTTC CASSEGSSYNEQFF
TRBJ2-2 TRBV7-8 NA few TGTGCCAGCAGCCGCGTGACTTGGAGCACCGGGGAGCTGTTTTTT CASSRVTWSTGELFF
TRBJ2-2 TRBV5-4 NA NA TGTGCCAGCAGCCTATCAGGACAAACCACCGGGGAGCTGTTTTTT CASSLSGQTTGELFF
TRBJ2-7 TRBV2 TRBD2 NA TGTGCCAGCGGACTAGAAAATTACGAGCAGTACTTC CASGLENYEQYF
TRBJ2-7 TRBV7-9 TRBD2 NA TGTGCCAGCAGCTCTAGCGGGGGGAGCTCCTACGAGCAGTACTTC CASSSSGGSSYEQYF
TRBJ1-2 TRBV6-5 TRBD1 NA TGTGCCAGCAGTGACTCCGGGACAGGACACTATGGCTACACCTTC CASSDSGTGHYGYTF
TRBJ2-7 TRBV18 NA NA TGTGCCAGCTCGTCCGCAGGTGCTTCCTACGAGCAGTACTTC CASSSAGASYEQYF
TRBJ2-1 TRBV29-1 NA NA TGCAGCGTTAACAGGGGAGGTGAGCAGTTCTTC CSVNRGGEQFF
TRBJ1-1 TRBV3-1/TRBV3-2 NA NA TGTGCCAGCAGCCAAGTAGCGGTGGGGACTGAAGCTTTCTTT CASSQVAVGTEAFF
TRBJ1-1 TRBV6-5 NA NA TGTGCCAGCAGCCGAGGGAAGAACACTGAAGCTTTCTTT CASSRGKNTEAFF
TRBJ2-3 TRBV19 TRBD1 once TGTGCCAGTAGAGGGGGACAGGCCCCAGAACGCACAGATACGCAGTATTTT CASRGGQAPERTDTQYF
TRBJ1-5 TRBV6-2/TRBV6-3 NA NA TGTGCCAGCAGTTCACGGGGGGCTCATCAGCCCCAGCATTTT CASSSRGAHQPQHF
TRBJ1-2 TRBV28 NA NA TGTGCCAGCAGTGACCTCCCCCACAGCCAATACAGGGATACCCTCTATGGCTACACCTTC CASSDLPHSQYRDTLYGYTF
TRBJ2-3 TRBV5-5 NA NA TGTGCCAGCAGCCCTAGCACAGATACGCAGTATTTT CASSPSTDTQYF
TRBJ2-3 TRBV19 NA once TGTGCCAGTAGTCTCGCGAGTACAGATACGCAGTATTTT CASSLASTDTQYF
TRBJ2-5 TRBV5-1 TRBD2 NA TGCGCCAGCACCCCGGGACTAGCGCTCGGGACCCAGTACTTC CASTPGLALGTQYF
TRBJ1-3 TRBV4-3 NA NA TGCGCCAGCAGCCAAGATGGGGAGGAGTACGGAAACACCATATATTTT CASSQDGEEYGNTIYF
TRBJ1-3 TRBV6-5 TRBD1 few TGTGCCAGCCGAGAGGGGGCCGGAAACACCATATATTTT CASREGAGNTIYF
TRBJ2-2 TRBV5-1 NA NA TGCGCCAGCAGCTTGTCAGGGTCCACCGGGGAGCTGTTTTTT CASSLSGSTGELFF
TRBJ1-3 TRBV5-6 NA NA TGTGCCAGCACCAGACGGACAGTTTCAAGCTCTGGAAACACCATATATTTT CASTRRTVSSSGNTIYF
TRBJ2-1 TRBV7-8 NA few TGTGCCAGCAGCTTAGGCGGGGTCAATGAGCAGTTCTTC CASSLGGVNEQFF
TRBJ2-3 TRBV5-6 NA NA TGTGCCAGCAGCTTGGATCTGTCTGATACGCAGTATTTT CASSLDLSDTQYF
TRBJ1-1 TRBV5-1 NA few TGCGCCAGCAGCTTGTATCTGGGGGCAAACACTGAAGCTTTCTTT CASSLYLGANTEAFF
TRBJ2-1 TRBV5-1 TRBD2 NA TGCGCCAGCAGCTTACGGACTAGCGGGGGGAACAATGAGCAGTTCTTC CASSLRTSGGNNEQFF
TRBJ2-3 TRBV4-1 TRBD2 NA TGCGCCAGCAGCTCAAGAGGTTTAGCGGGGGGGATCACAGATACGCAGTATTTT CASSSRGLAGGITDTQYF
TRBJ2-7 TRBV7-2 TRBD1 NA TGTGCCAGCAGCTCGTCGGCCGGGACAGGTCAGTTAGGTGGGCAGTACTTC CASSSSAGTGQLGGQYF
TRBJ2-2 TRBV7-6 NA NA TGTGCCAGCAGCCCAGAAAGCAGGGGCGTAGTCACGAACACCGGGGAGCTGTTTTTT CASSPESRGVVTNTGELFF
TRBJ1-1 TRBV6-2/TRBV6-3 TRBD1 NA TGTGCCAGCAGTTATCTGGGACAGGGTTCTCTTGGCTTT CASSYLGQGSLGF
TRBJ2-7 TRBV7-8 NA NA TGTGCCAGCAGCCGGAGTAGCTACGAGCAGTACTTC CASSRSSYEQYF
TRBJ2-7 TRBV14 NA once TGTGCCAGCAGCCAATTTACAGGTACCTTCTACGAGCAGTACTTC CASSQFTGTFYEQYF
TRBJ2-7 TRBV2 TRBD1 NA TGTGCCAGCCGGGACAGGCTCGCCTACGAGCAGTACTTC CASRDRLAYEQYF
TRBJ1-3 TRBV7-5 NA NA TGTGCCAGAAGCCCGGGTGTGGACTCTGGAAACACCATATATTTT CARSPGVDSGNTIYF
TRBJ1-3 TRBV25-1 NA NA TGTGCCAGCAGTGAGTACGGGAGCTCTGGAAACACCATATATTTT CASSEYGSSGNTIYF
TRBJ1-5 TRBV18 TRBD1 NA TGTGCCAGCTCACCCGGGACAGGGGGCAATCAGCCCCAGCATTTT CASSPGTGGNQPQHF